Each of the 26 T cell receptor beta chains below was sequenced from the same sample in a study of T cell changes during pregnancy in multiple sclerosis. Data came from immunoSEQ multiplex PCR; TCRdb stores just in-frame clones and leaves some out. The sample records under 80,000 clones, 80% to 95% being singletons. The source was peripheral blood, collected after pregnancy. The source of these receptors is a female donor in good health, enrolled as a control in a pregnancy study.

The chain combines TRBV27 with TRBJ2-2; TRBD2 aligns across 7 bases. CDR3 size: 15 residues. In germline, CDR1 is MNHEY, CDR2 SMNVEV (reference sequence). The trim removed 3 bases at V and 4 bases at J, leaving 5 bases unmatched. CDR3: CASSFGLVSTGELFF. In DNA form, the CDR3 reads TGTGCCAGCAGTTTTGGACTAGTGAGCACCGGGGAGCTGTTTTTT.

CDR3 loop: CASSQVTSGNYNEQFF. The CDR3 nucleotides are TGCGCCAGCAGCCAAGTCACTAGCGGCAATTACAATGAGCAGTTCTTC. The chain combines TRBV4-1 with TRBJ2-1; 8 bases agree with TRBD2. Per the germline V gene, CDR1 is MGHRA and CDR2 is YSYEKL. The junction had 6 bases not matched to a gene; V was cut back by 1 base and J by 4 bases. The CDR3 spans 16 residues.

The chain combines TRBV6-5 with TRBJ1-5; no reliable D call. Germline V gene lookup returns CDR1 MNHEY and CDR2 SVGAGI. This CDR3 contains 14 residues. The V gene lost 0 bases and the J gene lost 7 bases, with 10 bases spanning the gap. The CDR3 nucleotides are TGTGCCAGCAGTTACTCACAAGCGCGGCAGCCCCAGCATTTT. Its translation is CASSYSQARQPQHF.

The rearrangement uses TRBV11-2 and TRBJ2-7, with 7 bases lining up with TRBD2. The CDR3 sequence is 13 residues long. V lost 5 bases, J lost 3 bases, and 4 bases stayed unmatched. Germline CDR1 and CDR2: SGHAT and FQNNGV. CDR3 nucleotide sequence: TGTGCCAGCAGCCCAAGCGGGAACTACGAGCAGTACTTC. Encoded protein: CASSPSGNYEQYF. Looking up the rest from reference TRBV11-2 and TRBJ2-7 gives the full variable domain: EAGVAQSPRYKIIEKRQSVAFWCNPISGHATLYWYQQILGQGPKLLIQFQNNGVVDDSQLPKDRFSAERLKGVDSTLKIQPAKLEDSAVYLCASSPSGNYEQYFGPGTRLTVT.

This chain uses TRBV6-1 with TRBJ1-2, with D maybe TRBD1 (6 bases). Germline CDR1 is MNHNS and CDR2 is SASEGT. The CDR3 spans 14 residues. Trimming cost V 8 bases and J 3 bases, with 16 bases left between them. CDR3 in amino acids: CASSQGLGDYGYTF. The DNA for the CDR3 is TGTGCCAGCTCACAGGGTTTAGGGGACTATGGCTACACCTTC.

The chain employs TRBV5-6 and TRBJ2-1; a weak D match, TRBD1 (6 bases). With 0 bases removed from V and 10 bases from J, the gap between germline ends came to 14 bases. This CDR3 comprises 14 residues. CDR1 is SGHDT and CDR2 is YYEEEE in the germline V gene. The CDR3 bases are TGTGCCAGCAGCTTGGGACGACAGGTTTGGGAGCAGTTCTTC. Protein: CASSLGRQVWEQFF.

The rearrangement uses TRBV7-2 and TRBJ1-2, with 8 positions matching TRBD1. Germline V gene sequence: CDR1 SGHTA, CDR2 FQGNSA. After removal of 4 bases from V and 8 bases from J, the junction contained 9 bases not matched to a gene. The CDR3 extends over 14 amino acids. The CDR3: CASSSDRDLQGYTF. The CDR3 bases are TGTGCCAGCAGCTCGGACAGGGACCTACAGGGCTACACCTTC.

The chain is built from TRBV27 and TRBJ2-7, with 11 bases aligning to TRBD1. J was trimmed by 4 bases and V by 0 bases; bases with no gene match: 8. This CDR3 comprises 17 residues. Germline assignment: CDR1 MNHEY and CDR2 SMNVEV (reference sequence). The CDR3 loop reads CASSLSSGTGGSYEQYF. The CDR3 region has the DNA TGTGCCAGCAGTTTATCCTCCGGGACAGGGGGATCATACGAGCAGTACTTC.

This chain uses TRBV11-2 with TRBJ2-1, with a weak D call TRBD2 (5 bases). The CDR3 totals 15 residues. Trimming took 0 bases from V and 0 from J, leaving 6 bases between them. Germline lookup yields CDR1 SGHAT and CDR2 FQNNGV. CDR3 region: CASSLEGSSYNEQFF. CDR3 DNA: TGTGCCAGCAGCTTAGAGGGGAGCTCCTACAATGAGCAGTTCTTC.

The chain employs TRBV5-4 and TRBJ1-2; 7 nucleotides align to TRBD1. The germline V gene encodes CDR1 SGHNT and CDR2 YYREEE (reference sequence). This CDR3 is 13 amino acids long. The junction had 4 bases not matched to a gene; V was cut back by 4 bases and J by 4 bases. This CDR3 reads CASSTQGIYGYTF. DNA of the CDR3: TGTGCCAGCAGCACACAGGGGATCTATGGCTACACCTTC.

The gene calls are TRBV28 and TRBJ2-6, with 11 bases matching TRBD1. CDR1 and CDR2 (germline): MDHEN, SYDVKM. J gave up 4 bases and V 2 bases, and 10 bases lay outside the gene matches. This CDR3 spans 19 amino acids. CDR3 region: CASSLGTGGGLRGANVLTF. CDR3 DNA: TGTGCCAGCAGTTTAGGGACAGGGGGTGGTCTACGGGGGGCCAACGTCCTGACTTTC. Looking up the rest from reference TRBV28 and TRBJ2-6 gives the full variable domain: DVKVTQSSRYLVKRTGEKVFLECVQDMDHENMFWYRQDPGLGLRLIYFSYDVKMKEKGDIPEGYSVSREKKERFSLILESASTNQTSMYLCASSLGTGGGLRGANVLTFGAGSRLTVL.

The CDR3 nucleotides read TGTGCCACGGGGGGGCTTGCGGGACACACCGGGGAGCTGTTTTTT. Its translation: CATGGLAGHTGELFF. The J gene is TRBJ2-2, the V gene TRBV27; 8 bases agree with TRBD2. Germline CDR1 reads MNHEY; CDR2 reads SMNVEV (reference sequence). The length of the CDR3 is 15 residues. The V gene end was trimmed by 10 bases and the J gene end by 3 bases; junction bases not matched to a gene: 10.

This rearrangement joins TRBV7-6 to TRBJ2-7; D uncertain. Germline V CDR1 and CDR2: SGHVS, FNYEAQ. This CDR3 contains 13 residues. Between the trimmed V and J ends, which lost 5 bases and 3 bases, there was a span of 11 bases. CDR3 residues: CASSQYEDYEQYF. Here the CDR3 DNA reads TGTGCCAGCAGCCAATACGAGGACTACGAGCAGTACTTC.

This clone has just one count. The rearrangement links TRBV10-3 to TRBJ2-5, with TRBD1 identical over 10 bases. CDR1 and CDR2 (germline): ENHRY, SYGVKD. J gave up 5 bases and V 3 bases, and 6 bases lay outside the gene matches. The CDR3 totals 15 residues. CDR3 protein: CAISDAGTGVETQYF. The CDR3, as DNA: TGTGCCATCAGTGACGCCGGGACAGGGGTTGAGACCCAGTACTTC.

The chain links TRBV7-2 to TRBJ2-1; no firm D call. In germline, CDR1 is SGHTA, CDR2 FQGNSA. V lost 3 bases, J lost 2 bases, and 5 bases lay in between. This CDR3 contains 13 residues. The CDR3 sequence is CASSFNTYNEQFF. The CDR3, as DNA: TGTGCCAGCAGCTTTAACACCTACAATGAGCAGTTCTTC.

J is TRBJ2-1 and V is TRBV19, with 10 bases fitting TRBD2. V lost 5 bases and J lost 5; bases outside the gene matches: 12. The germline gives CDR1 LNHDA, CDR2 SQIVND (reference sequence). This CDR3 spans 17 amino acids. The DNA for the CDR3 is TGTGCCAGTAGTCTTAGGCTCGGACTAGCGGTGAACAATGAGCAGTTCTTC. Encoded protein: CASSLRLGLAVNNEQFF.

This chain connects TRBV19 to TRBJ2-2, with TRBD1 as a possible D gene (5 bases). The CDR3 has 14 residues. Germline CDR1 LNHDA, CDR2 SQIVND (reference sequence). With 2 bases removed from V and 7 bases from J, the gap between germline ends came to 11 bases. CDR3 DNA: TGTGCCAGTAGTATAACCCTCAGGGACGGGGAGCTGTTTTTT. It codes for CASSITLRDGELFF.

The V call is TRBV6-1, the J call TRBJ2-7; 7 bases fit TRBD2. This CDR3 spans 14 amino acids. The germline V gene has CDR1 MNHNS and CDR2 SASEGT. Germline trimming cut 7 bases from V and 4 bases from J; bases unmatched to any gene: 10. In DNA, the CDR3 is TGTGCCAGCAACCCGGCTAGCGGAGGGTACGAGCAGTACTTC. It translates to CASNPASGGYEQYF.

The CDR3 spells CASSFTEAYNEQFF. For the CDR3, the DNA is TGTGCCAGCAGTTTCACTGAGGCCTACAATGAGCAGTTCTTC. The genes are TRBV28 and TRBJ2-1; D uncertain. The germline V and J ends were trimmed by 3 bases and 2 bases, with 8 bases remaining between them. There are 14 residues in the CDR3. Germline V gene data show CDR1 as MDHEN and CDR2 as SYDVKM.

CDR3 loop: CASSQVSEQYF. In nucleotides, the CDR3 is TGTGCCAGCAGTCAGGTATCCGAGCAGTACTTC. V and J are TRBV28 and TRBJ2-7, with unresolved D. Deletions cut 5 bases from V and 6 bases from J, with 8 bases between. The CDR3 contains 11 residues. Germline CDR1 MDHEN, CDR2 SYDVKM.

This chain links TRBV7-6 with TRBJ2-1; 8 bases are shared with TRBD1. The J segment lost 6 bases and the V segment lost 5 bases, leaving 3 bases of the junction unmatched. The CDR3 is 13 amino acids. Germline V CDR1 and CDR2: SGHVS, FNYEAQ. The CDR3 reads CASSPGQGNEQFF. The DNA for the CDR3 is TGTGCCAGCAGCCCCGGACAGGGCAATGAGCAGTTCTTC.

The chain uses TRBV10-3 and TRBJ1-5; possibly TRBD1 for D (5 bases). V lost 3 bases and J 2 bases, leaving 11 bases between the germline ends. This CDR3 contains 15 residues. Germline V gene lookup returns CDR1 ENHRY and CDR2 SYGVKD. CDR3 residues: CAISDRGYGNQPQHF. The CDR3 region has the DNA TGTGCCATCAGTGATCGGGGGTACGGCAATCAGCCCCAGCATTTT.

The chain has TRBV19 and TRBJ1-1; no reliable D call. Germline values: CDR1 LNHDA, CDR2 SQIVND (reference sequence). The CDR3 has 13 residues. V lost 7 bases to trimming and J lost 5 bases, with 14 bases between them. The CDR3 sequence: CASTDSGRTEAFF. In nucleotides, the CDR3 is TGTGCCAGTACGGATTCGGGGAGGACTGAAGCTTTCTTT.

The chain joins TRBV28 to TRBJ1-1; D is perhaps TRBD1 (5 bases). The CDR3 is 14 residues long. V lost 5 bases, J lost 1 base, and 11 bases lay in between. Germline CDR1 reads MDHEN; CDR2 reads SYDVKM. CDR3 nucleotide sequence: TGTGCCAGCAGTCTTTCGACAGCGAACACTGAAGCTTTCTTT. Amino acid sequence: CASSLSTANTEAFF.

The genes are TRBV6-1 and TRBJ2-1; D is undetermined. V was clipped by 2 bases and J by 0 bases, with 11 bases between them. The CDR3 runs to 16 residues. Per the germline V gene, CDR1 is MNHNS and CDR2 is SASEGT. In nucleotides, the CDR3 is TGTGCCAGCAGTGAACGTACTTTCGCCTCCTACAATGAGCAGTTCTTC. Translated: CASSERTFASYNEQFF.

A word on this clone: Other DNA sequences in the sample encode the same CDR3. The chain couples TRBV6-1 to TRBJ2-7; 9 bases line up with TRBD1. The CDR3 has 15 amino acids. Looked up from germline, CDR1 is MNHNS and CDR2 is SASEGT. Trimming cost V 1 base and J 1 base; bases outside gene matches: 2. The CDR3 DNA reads TGTGCCAGCAGTGAAGGGGGGACAGGGTCCTACGAGCAGTACTTC. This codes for CASSEGGTGSYEQYF.